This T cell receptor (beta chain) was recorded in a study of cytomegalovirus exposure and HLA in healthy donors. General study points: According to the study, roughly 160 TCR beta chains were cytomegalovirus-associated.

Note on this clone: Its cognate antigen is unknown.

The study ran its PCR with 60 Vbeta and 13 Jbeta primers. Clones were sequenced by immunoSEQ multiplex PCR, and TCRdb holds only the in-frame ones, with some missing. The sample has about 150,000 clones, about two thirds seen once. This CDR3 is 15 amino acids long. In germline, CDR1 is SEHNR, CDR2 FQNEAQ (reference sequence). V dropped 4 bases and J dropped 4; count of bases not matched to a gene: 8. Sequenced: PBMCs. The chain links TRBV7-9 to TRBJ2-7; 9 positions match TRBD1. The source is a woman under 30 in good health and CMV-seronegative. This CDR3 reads CASSSTGTGSYEQYF. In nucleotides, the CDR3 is TGTGCCAGCAGCTCCACCGGGACAGGGTCGTACGAGCAGTACTTC.